This section outlines one T cell receptor beta chain sequence together with its context. The PCR employed 60 Vbeta primers together with 13 Jbeta primers. TCRdb's copy holds only in-frame clones and misses some; the assay was immunoSEQ multiplex PCR. This table lists about 140,000 clones. The sample belongs to a study of cytomegalovirus exposure and HLA in healthy donors. Study-wide background: Ancestry clustering placed around four fifths of over 300 genotyped donors in the Caucasian-associated cluster.

As for the donors, each was a healthy bone marrow donor. Trimming cost V 1 base and J 7 bases, with 9 bases left between them. CDR1 and CDR2 from the germline V gene are MNHNS and SASEGT. This CDR3 has 13 residues. This receptor was taken from a woman aged 18-29 years in good health and CMV-seronegative. The chain combines TRBV6-1 with TRBJ2-3; tentative D call: TRBD1 (5 bases). Material for sequencing was PBMCs. CDR3 sequence: CASSEEGVHTQYF. The CDR3 DNA follows: TGTGCCAGCAGTGAAGAAGGGGTCCATACGCAGTATTTT.